This TCR beta chain was captured by sequencing in a study of neurological immune-mediated disorders. Study-level points and caveats: Private repertoires in all groups were suggested by the finding that expanded clones across subjects shared no CDR3 amino acid sequences. Multiple sclerosis was found to have the least TCR clonal expansion, below healthy controls, and HTLV-1-associated myelopathy the most.

For this clonotype: The antigen is undetermined.

The sorted libraries involved the use of under 1.2 million CD4+ or CD8+ T cells. Germline V lookup: CDR1 SGHTA, CDR2 FQGNSA. V dropped 5 bases and J dropped 7; count of bases not matched to a gene: 15. CDR3 length equals 18 residues. A 10-nucleotide random UMI tagged transcripts in template-switch 5'RACE cDNA synthesis. TCRdb recomputed calls from the 5' RACE reads with MiXCR, one row per CDR3 protein. The table includes more than 15,000 distinct CDR3 sequences, about 14% detected once. This receptor was identified in a woman aged 55-70 years with HTLV-1-associated myelopathy (HAM/TSP). The sample taken for sequencing was CD4+ T cells from blood. This rearrangement joins TRBV7-2 to TRBJ2-7, with 15 bases identical to TRBD2. The CDR3 loop is CASSHSIRTSGGAGEQYF. CDR3 nucleotide sequence: TGTGCCAGCAGCCACTCTATTAGGACTAGCGGGGGGGCGGGGGAGCAGTACTTC.